This T cell receptor (beta chain) comes out of a study of blood T cell repertoires in COVID-19 (dated by TCRdb to between 2020 and 2021). Study-level background: Collaborator samples came from the United States, Italy and Spain and covered acute and convalescent phases of COVID-19. The material from the prospective study consisted of cDNA or gDNA derived from T cells, B-cell-depleted T cells, or PBMCs. The dataset comprised deeply sampled blood TCRbeta repertoires from subjects exposed to, actively infected with, or recovered from COVID-19. A freely available public database, intended as a resource for researchers studying the immune response to SARS-CoV-2, is where the repertoires were released. The samples were drawn from the first 160 participants of the ongoing ImmuneRACE study and from over a thousand subjects provided by 6 global collaborators. A de-identified subject ID, COVID-19 status, age in years and sex were almost always included in the sample metadata. Where available, HLA class I and class II types were obtained from metadata supplied by the sample provider rather than from assay-based typing.

On this clone itself: Its antigen specificity is not known. No base quality information exists; no much larger clone differs at one position.

V is reduced by 3 bases and J by 5 bases, leaving a spacing of 8 bases between them. As encoded in the germline V gene (reference sequence), CDR1 is SEHNR while CDR2 is FQNEAQ. From the cysteine through the phenylalanine, the CDR3 covers 13 amino acids. CDR3 DNA only is kept here, 39 bases in frame from base 1. Whole blood was collected in K2EDTA tubes by collaborating institutions according to the institutions' own protocols. For TCRbeta analysis, collaborator samples were shipped as frozen whole blood, as isolated PBMCs, or as DNA extracted from either sample type. TCRbeta CDR3 regions were amplified from genomic DNA by means of the immunoSEQ Assay, a bias-controlled multiplex PCR. In the paper's pipeline: Nucleated cell counts per sample were estimated from amplification of reference gene primers within the assay. To quantify the absolute abundance of each unique TCRbeta CDR3 rearrangement, sequence reads were collapsed and filtered. For each sample, productive Simpson clonality was calculated by taking the square root of Simpson's diversity index across productive rearrangements. In TCRdb, the immuneACCESS table is reduced to in-frame sequences with V and J assigned. These tables do not hold every clone; where another copy was compared, an unresolved V gene accounts for under half, and the others remain unexplained. That table gives V, J and clone size, and the DNA gave D and trimming. The sample records some 160,000 clones, roughly 85% of which are singletons. Under 2.5% of the sample belongs to the ten largest clones.

What the work shows at the level of the full study, not this receptor alone: How much clinical and demographic metadata was included differed by source and by participant, and the metadata was provided uncurated.

The receptor comes from a woman at least 80 years old with acute or convalescent COVID-19. Sequences were obtained from peripheral blood. The V gene is TRBV7-9 and the J gene is TRBJ1-5, with TRBD1 tentatively as D gene (6 bases match). The CDR3 reads CASSLGADQPQHF. The DNA reads as follows: TGTGCCAGCAGCTTGGGGGCCGATCAGCCCCAGCATTTT.